This T cell receptor (beta chain) stems from a study of memory CD4+ T cells and cytomegalovirus serostatus. TCRdb's copy holds only in-frame clones and misses some; the assay was immunoSEQ multiplex PCR. The profile shows tens of thousands of clones, around three quarters of them singletons. With V trimmed by 3 bases and J by 4 bases, 6 bases remained unmatched. Per germline, CDR1 SGHRS and CDR2 YFSETQ. The CDR3 is 14 amino acids. The sort gate was single viable CD3+CD4+CD8-CD45RO+ cells for memory CD4+ T cells. CMV serostatus came from serum IgG against pp150, pp28, p38, p52. The sample comprised memory CD4+ T cells from blood. This sequence originates from an adult in good health and CMV-seronegative. This chain connects TRBV5-1 to TRBJ2-7; the match to TRBD1 covers 8 bases. Here the CDR3 reads CASSSDRVGYEQYF. The CDR3 region has the DNA TGCGCCAGCAGCTCGGACAGGGTAGGGTACGAGCAGTACTTC.